This entry concerns a single T cell receptor (beta chain). Its antigen is still unknown. The data stem from a study of blood T cells in healthy people across ages. Findings of the study overall: There were more naive CD4+ cells and higher diversity in long-lived donors than in aged donors.

For the second PCR, which ran for 7 to 11 cycles, a sample-barcoded 5' primer and a J-beta primer mix were used. MiXCR, applied by TCRdb to the 5' RACE reads, yields one record per CDR3 protein. The table lists 650,000 to 1,000,000 distinct CDR3 sequences, roughly 34% of them singletons, with over 10% in the top ten. The sequence was obtained from a man between 18 and 35 years old in good health. The sequenced sample was blood.

The CDR3 nucleotides are TGTGCCAGCAGCGTCGGAACAGGGGACTTCTACGAGCAGTACTTC. It is translated as CASSVGTGDFYEQYF. V usage is TRBV9 and J usage is TRBJ2-1; D might be TRBD1 (7 bases). The J call is uncertain, as TRBJ2-7 better fits the DNA end. Germline V gene sequence: CDR1 SGDLS, CDR2 YYNGEE. This CDR3 has 15 residues.